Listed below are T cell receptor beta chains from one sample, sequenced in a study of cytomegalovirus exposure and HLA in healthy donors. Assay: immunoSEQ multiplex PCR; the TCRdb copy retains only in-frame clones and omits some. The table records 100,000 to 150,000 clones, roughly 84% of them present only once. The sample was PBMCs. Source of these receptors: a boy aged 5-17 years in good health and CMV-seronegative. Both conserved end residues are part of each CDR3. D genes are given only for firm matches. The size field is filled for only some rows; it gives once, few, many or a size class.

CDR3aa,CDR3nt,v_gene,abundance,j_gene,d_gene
CASSEAGGLIYGYTF,TGTGCCAGCAGTGAAGCTGGCGGACTGATCTATGGCTACACCTTC,TRBV6-1,NA,TRBJ1-2,NA
CASSPMSYEQYF,TGTGCCAGCAGCCCGATGAGCTACGAGCAGTACTTC,TRBV11-1,NA,TRBJ2-7,NA
CASSHDTRRPSYGYTF,TGTGCCAGCAGCCACGACACCCGGCGACCCTCCTATGGCTACACCTTC,TRBV7-6,NA,TRBJ1-2,NA
CASSQESVASGEYNEQFF,TGTGCCAGCAGCCAAGAGTCTGTTGCTAGCGGGGAATACAATGAGCAGTTCTTC,TRBV4-2,NA,TRBJ2-1,TRBD2
CASSDSGGTDTQYF,TGTGCCAGCAGCGATTCAGGGGGCACAGATACGCAGTATTTT,TRBV5-4,NA,TRBJ2-3,NA
CASSQETDRVSPLHF,TGTGCCAGCAGCCAAGAAACGGACAGGGTTTCACCCCTCCACTTT,TRBV4-2,NA,TRBJ1-6,TRBD1
CASSANVQGYQETQYF,TGCGCCAGCAGCGCTAATGTACAGGGGTACCAAGAGACCCAGTACTTC,TRBV5-1,NA,TRBJ2-5,TRBD1
CASSLGLYLTEAFF,TGTGCCAGCAGCTTAGGACTATACCTCACTGAAGCTTTCTTT,TRBV7-8,once,TRBJ1-1,NA
CASSPTSTVNTEAFF,TGCGCCAGCAGCCCAACCTCGACAGTGAACACTGAAGCTTTCTTT,TRBV4-1,NA,TRBJ1-1,NA
CASSPGGTNYNEQFF,TGCGCCAGCAGCCCGGGAGGGACTAACTACAATGAGCAGTTCTTC,TRBV4-1,once,TRBJ2-1,TRBD2
CSAGLTTGTGGLDTQYF,TGCAGCGCTGGTCTGACTACGGGGACGGGGGGATTAGATACGCAGTATTTT,TRBV29-1,once,TRBJ2-3,TRBD2
CASSVTGSPNEKLFF,TGTGCCAGCAGCGTAACAGGGAGCCCTAATGAAAAACTGTTTTTT,TRBV9,NA,TRBJ1-4,NA
CASSLGLTDTQYF,TGTGCCAGCAGCTTAGGACTCACAGATACGCAGTATTTT,TRBV13,NA,TRBJ2-3,NA
CASSPRRGGNEQYF,TGTGCCAGCAGCCCCAGGCGGGGGGGGAACGAGCAGTACTTC,TRBV7-2,NA,TRBJ2-7,TRBD2
CAWEKGGRVNGYTF,TGTGCCTGGGAAAAAGGTGGCAGGGTAAATGGCTACACCTTC,TRBV30,NA,TRBJ1-2,NA
CASSYRGNQPQHF,TGTGCCAGCAGTTACAGGGGAAATCAGCCCCAGCATTTT,TRBV6-5,NA,TRBJ1-5,NA
CASSLSAGYSEKLFF,TGTGCCAGCAGTTTATCGGCAGGGTATAGTGAAAAACTGTTTTTT,TRBV27,NA,TRBJ1-4,NA
CASSLETGYYGYTF,TGTGCCAGCAGCCTAGAGACAGGGTACTATGGCTACACCTTC,TRBV7-2,NA,TRBJ1-2,TRBD1
CASSLAQGQETQYF,TGTGCCAGCAGCTTAGCCCAGGGGCAAGAGACCCAGTACTTC,TRBV7-9,once,TRBJ2-5,NA
CASSLERDPAYEQYF,TGTGCCAGCAGTTTGGAGCGAGACCCTGCCTACGAGCAGTACTTC,TRBV27,NA,TRBJ2-7,NA
CASSQGAGTGVPEQYF,TGTGCCAGCAGCCAAGGGGCCGGGACAGGGGTTCCCGAGCAGTACTTC,TRBV14,NA,TRBJ2-7,TRBD1
CASSSGGGTDTQYF,TGCGCCAGCAGTAGCGGGGGAGGCACAGATACGCAGTATTTT,TRBV5-1,NA,TRBJ2-3,TRBD2
CASSADEQFF,TGTGCCAGCAGTGCCGATGAGCAGTTCTTC,TRBV25-1,NA,TRBJ2-1,NA
CASNPAGTPYGYTF,TGTGCCAGCAATCCCGCCGGGACACCCTATGGCTACACCTTC,TRBV25-1,NA,TRBJ1-2,NA
CSVDDQRRTGTGELFF,TGCAGCGTTGACGACCAGCGACGGACTGGCACCGGGGAGCTGTTTTTT,TRBV29-1,NA,TRBJ2-2,NA
CASSHETSGSYEQYF,TGTGCCAGCAGCCATGAGACTAGCGGCTCCTACGAGCAGTACTTC,TRBV7-2,NA,TRBJ2-7,TRBD2
CASLLLLEVYNEQFF,TGTGCCAGCCTCCTCTTGTTGGAGGTCTACAATGAGCAGTTCTTC,TRBV6-1,NA,TRBJ2-1,NA
CASSKGDRDSGELFF,TGTGCCAGCAGCAAAGGAGACAGGGACTCCGGGGAGCTGTTTTTT,TRBV7-6,NA,TRBJ2-2,NA
CASSLGLYNEQFF,TGTGCCAGCAGCCTGGGACTTTACAATGAGCAGTTCTTC,TRBV9,NA,TRBJ2-1,NA
CASSQGQGPTRDEQYF,TGCGCCAGCAGCCAAGGTCAGGGTCCGACCCGGGACGAGCAGTACTTC,TRBV4-3,few,TRBJ2-7,NA
CATSRVRDWSTGELFF,TGTGCCACCAGCAGAGTACGGGATTGGTCGACCGGGGAGCTGTTTTTT,TRBV15,NA,TRBJ2-2,NA
CASSFGTGVNTDTQYF,TGTGCCAGCAGCTTCGGGACAGGAGTTAACACAGATACGCAGTATTTT,TRBV7-9,once,TRBJ2-3,TRBD1
CASRGDRTHYGYTF,TGTGCCAGCAGGGGAGACAGGACCCACTATGGCTACACCTTC,TRBV6-6,NA,TRBJ1-2,NA
CASSIGLSFTGTYTDTQYF,TGTGCCAGTAGTATCGGGCTATCTTTCACCGGGACTTACACAGATACGCAGTATTTT,TRBV19,NA,TRBJ2-3,NA
CASSIPSVSGGQPQHF,TGTGCCAGTAGTATCCCCTCAGTGTCCGGCGGTCAGCCCCAGCATTTT,TRBV19,NA,TRBJ1-5,NA
CASSPPPAGVDNEQFF,TGTGCCAGCAGCCCCCCCCCTGCGGGAGTGGATAATGAGCAGTTCTTC,TRBV7-2,NA,TRBJ2-1,TRBD2
CASSQENRKGGYTF,TGCGCCAGCAGCCAAGAAAACAGGAAGGGTGGCTACACCTTC,TRBV4-3,few,TRBJ1-2,NA
CASSLGVAGDHRELFF,TGTGCCAGCAGCCTAGGGGTAGCGGGAGACCACCGGGAGCTGTTTTTT,TRBV7-2,NA,TRBJ2-2,TRBD2
CASSLEVARDEQFF,TGCGCCAGCAGCTTGGAGGTAGCCAGGGATGAGCAGTTCTTC,TRBV5-1,NA,TRBJ2-1,NA